This TCR beta chain stems from a study of cytomegalovirus exposure and HLA in healthy donors. PCR involved 60 Vbeta and 13 Jbeta primers. Profiling relied on immunoSEQ multiplex PCR, and the TCRdb table lists in-frame clones only, not all of them. The data hold around 160,000 clones, with 75% to 80% observed a single time. About this clone: Antigen: not known.

Trimming left V 0 bases short and J 2 bases short, with 7 bases between. The CDR3 runs 14 residues. The germline CDR1 and CDR2 sequences are LGHNA and YNFKEQ. Regarding the study as a whole: Reports indicate that TCR beta sequences accurately predicted the HLA-A and HLA-B alleles of most subjects. Among TCR beta chains of equal frequency, HLA-associated ones were more clonally expanded in a later analysis. Earlier findings revealed that most TCR beta V segments proved productive either about 87% or about 30% of the time.

The V gene is TRBV4-2, the J gene TRBJ2-5; D gene uncertain. This clonotype was sampled from a man aged 50-60 years in good health and CMV-seropositive. Material: PBMCs. The chain's CDR3 is CASSQEASQETQYF. CDR3 nucleotides: TGTGCCAGCAGCCAAGAGGCTAGTCAAGAGACCCAGTACTTC.